Presented here are 16 T cell receptor beta chains from one specimen sequenced in a study of early T cells in non-severe SARS-CoV-2 infection. TCRdb analysed the 5' RACE reads with MiXCR anew, one entry per CDR3 protein. Of more than 15,000 distinct CDR3 sequences listed, approximately 5.4% are singletons. Sequencing used whole blood, obtained at baseline. The receptors were sampled from an adult who was a healthcare worker with PCR-confirmed SARS-CoV-2 infection or an uninfected control (not recorded which).

This clonotype was seen repeatedly, ten times or more. The chain recombines TRBV4-3 with TRBJ2-1, with 11 positions matching TRBD2. The CDR3 extends over 17 amino acids. The junction had 7 bases not matched to a gene; V was cut back by 0 bases and J by 6 bases. Germline V gives CDR1 LGHNA, CDR2 YSLEER. For the CDR3, the DNA is TGCGCCAGCAGCCAAGATCCTAGCGGGGGGTTACTCAATGAGCAGTTCTTC. It translates to CASSQDPSGGLLNEQFF.

In this sample, this clonotype turned up many times. The V gene is TRBV14, the J gene TRBJ1-1; 9 positions agree with TRBD1. CDR1 SGHDN and CDR2 FVKESK come from the germline V gene. The CDR3 is 17 amino acids. V shed 0 bases and J 0 bases; nucleotides not matched to a gene: 5. The CDR3: CASSQEAGTGMNTEAFF. The CDR3 DNA is TGTGCCAGCAGCCAAGAGGCCGGGACAGGGATGAACACTGAAGCTTTCTTT.

This clonotype is deemed medium-sized. The gene calls are TRBV19 and TRBJ2-7; D remains ambiguous. The CDR3 is 15 residues long. Trimming stripped 3 bases from V and 2 bases from J, with 14 bases between. CDR1 and CDR2 from the germline V gene are LNHDA and SQIVND (reference sequence). The CDR3 protein is CASSISGQDTYEQYF. The CDR3, as DNA: TGTGCCAGTAGTATCAGTGGGCAGGATACCTACGAGCAGTACTTC.

This clonotype was picked up many times. This rearrangement joins TRBV20-1 to TRBJ2-7; tentatively, D is TRBD1 (5 bases). CDR1 is DFQATT and CDR2 is SNEGSKA in the germline V gene (reference sequence). Trimming removed 6 bases at V and 5 bases at J, with 20 bases between. CDR3 length: 14 residues. In nucleotides, the CDR3 is TGCAGTGCCCGACCGACAGAAAGGGATGACGAGCAGTACTTC. Protein product: CSARPTERDDEQYF.

This clonotype has ten or more counts. The chain employs TRBV10-3 and TRBJ2-7; 10 bases are shared with TRBD2. V dropped 8 bases and J dropped 2; count of bases not matched to a gene: 6. CDR3 length: 14 amino acids. Germline loops: CDR1 ENHRY, CDR2 SYGVKD. In DNA form, the CDR3 reads TGTGCCATCTCTCGACTAGCGGGCCCCTACGAGCAGTACTTC. It specifies CAISRLAGPYEQYF.

This clonotype showed up many times. The chain has TRBV18 and TRBJ1-1; perhaps TRBD1 as D (6 bases). Per the germline V gene, CDR1 is KGHSH and CDR2 is LQKENI. There are 15 residues in the CDR3. V was cut by 0 bases and J by 5 bases, with 13 bases left in between. This chain's CDR3 is CASSPPGGARTEAFF. CDR3 nucleotides: TGTGCCAGCTCACCACCTGGGGGGGCGCGGACTGAAGCTTTCTTT.

This chain uses TRBV7-2 with TRBJ2-3, with D tentatively TRBD1 (6 bases). Germline V CDR1 and CDR2: SGHTA, FQGNSA. CDR3 length equals 14 residues. The germline V and J ends were trimmed by 5 bases and 3 bases, with 12 bases remaining between them. The DNA for the CDR3 is TGTGCCAGCAGCGAGACAGGACCAACAGATACGCAGTATTTT. Translating gives CASSETGPTDTQYF. The whole variable domain, filled in from reference TRBV7-2 and TRBJ2-3, reads GAGVSQSPSNKVTEKGKDVELRCDPISGHTALYWYRQSLGQGLEFLIYFQGNSAPDKSGLPSDRFSAERTGGSVSTLTIQRTQQEDSAVYLCASSETGPTDTQYFGPGTRLTVL.

This clonotype has ten or more counts. The V call is TRBV6-1, the J call TRBJ2-1; D is unclear. The V end was cut by 5 bases, the J end by 6 bases, with 11 bases between. Germline assignment: CDR1 MNHNS and CDR2 SASEGT. The CDR3 is made up of 13 amino acids. CDR3 sequence: CASSIYSSNEQFF. The CDR3 nucleotides read TGTGCCAGCAGTATATACAGCTCCAATGAGCAGTTCTTC.

Many counts were recorded for this clonotype. The chain recombines TRBV11-3 with TRBJ1-6; the D gene is possibly TRBD1 (6 bases). CDR1 is SGHNT and CDR2 is YENEEA in the germline V gene. Trimming removed 5 bases from V and 6 bases from J, with 14 bases in between. This CDR3 is built from 15 residues. The CDR3 DNA follows: TGTGCCAGCAGCGCGGGCAGAGGGGGTAATTCACCCCTCCACTTT. It is translated as CASSAGRGGNSPLHF.

This clonotype is medium-sized by share. V gene TRBV29-1 combines with J gene TRBJ2-3; 7 bases are shared with TRBD1. The V gene end was trimmed by 2 bases and the J gene end by 0 bases; junction bases not matched to a gene: 2. In germline, CDR1 is SQVTM, CDR2 ANQGSEA. The CDR3 covers 14 residues. The CDR3 here is CSVEPGQSTDTQYF. The CDR3 region has the DNA TGCAGCGTTGAACCGGGACAGAGCACAGATACGCAGTATTTT.

This clonotype occurred many times. The chain joins TRBV3-1 to TRBJ1-2, with D unresolved. In germline, CDR1 is LGHDT, CDR2 YNNKEL (reference sequence). The CDR3 has 15 residues. V was shortened by 0 bases and J by 4 bases, with 12 bases between the two germline ends. CDR3 residues: CASSQDGKALYGYTF. The CDR3 bases are TGTGCCAGCAGCCAAGATGGCAAGGCTCTCTATGGCTACACCTTC.

This clonotype was counted at least ten times. The chain is built from TRBV15 and TRBJ1-1; D is unclear. Looked up from germline, CDR1 is LNHNV and CDR2 is YYDKDF (reference sequence). The CDR3 covers 13 residues. V shed 0 bases and J shed 5 bases, with 7 bases lying between them. The CDR3 DNA sequence: TGTGCCACCAGCAGAGATCCGGGTACTGAAGCTTTCTTT. Its translation is CATSRDPGTEAFF.

In its sample, this clonotype was seen many times. The chain uses TRBV5-1 and TRBJ2-1; D gene unclear. V was shortened by 4 bases and J by 0 bases, with 11 bases between the two germline ends. Germline CDR1 and CDR2: SGHRS and YFSETQ. The CDR3 covers 15 residues. The CDR3 here is CASSPFKGSYNEQFF. The CDR3 nucleotides read TGCGCCAGCAGCCCGTTCAAGGGCTCCTACAATGAGCAGTTCTTC.

This clonotype is deemed medium-sized (0.01 to 0.1%). The chain couples TRBV18 to TRBJ2-5; D remains unclear. Germline-derived CDR1 and CDR2 are KGHSH and LQKENI. CDR3 length: 13 amino acids. V was clipped by 3 bases and J by 2 bases, with 7 bases between them. CDR3 DNA sequence: TGTGCCAGCTCACCGCAGCGACAAGAGACCCAGTACTTC. Protein sequence: CASSPQRQETQYF.

This chain links TRBV18 with TRBJ1-1, with 8 bases fitting TRBD1. CDR1 is KGHSH, CDR2 LQKENI, per germline. This CDR3 is 12 amino acids long. Trimming removed 2 bases from V and 11 bases from J; junction bases left unmatched: 4. The CDR3 spells CASSPGTGEAFF. For the CDR3, the DNA is TGTGCCAGCTCACCAGGGACAGGTGAGGCTTTCTTT.

This clonotype was counted many times. The V call is TRBV7-3, the J call TRBJ1-6; D is undetermined. The CDR3 is 13 residues long. Trimming took 0 bases from V and 8 from J, leaving 5 bases between them. Per the germline V gene, CDR1 is SGHTA and CDR2 is FQGTGA. CDR3 coding DNA: TGTGCCAGCAGCTTAACGTCGGATTCACCCCTCCACTTT. It specifies CASSLTSDSPLHF.